This T cell receptor (beta chain) was identified in a study of shared clonotypes between healthy human individuals. Study-level results: Clonotype sharing across several donors was observed for roughly 5% of naive CD4 clonotypes.

The germline CDR1 and CDR2 sequences are SGHVS and FNYEAQ. The CDR3 extends over 12 amino acids. V was clipped by 1 base and J by 6 bases, with 7 bases between them. Naivety among CD8 cells was defined by CD45RO negativity and positive CCR7 selection, thereby excluding terminally differentiated effector memory CD45RA+ cells. About this clone: Its antigen remains unknown.

Clones were read by immunoSEQ multiplex PCR, and TCRdb kept only the in-frame ones, dropping some. The repertoire includes about 1,900,000 clones, approximately 94% of them detected once, and more than 0.9% sits in the top ten. This rearrangement joins TRBV7-6 to TRBJ2-7; possible D gene TRBD1, 6 bases. The clonotype originates from a man aged 18 to 30 in good health. Sequenced sample: naive CD8+ T cells sorted from blood. CDR3 protein: CASSLEGGEQYF. Here the CDR3 DNA reads TGTGCCAGCAGCTTAGAAGGGGGCGAGCAGTACTTC. The full variable domain, its missing parts supplied by reference TRBV7-6 and TRBJ2-7, is GAGVSQSPRYKVTKRGQDVALRCDPISGHVSLYWYRQALGQGPEFLTYFNYEAQQDKSGLPNDRFSAERPEGSISTLTIQRTEQRDSAMYRCASSLEGGEQYFGPGTRLTVT.